This T cell receptor beta chain derives from a study of blood T cell repertoires in COVID-19. In the study overall: Collection of acute and convalescent COVID-19 samples took place in the United States, Italy and Spain. PBMCs, B-cell-depleted T cells, or T cells were the source of the cDNA or gDNA that made up the material.

The germline V gene encodes CDR1 SQVTM and CDR2 ANQGSEA. V was cut by 4 bases and J by 8 bases, with 17 bases left in between. CDR3 length: 13 amino acids. Methods used by the authors: Reference gene primer amplification gave nucleated cell count estimates. Profiling relied on immunoSEQ multiplex PCR, and the TCRdb table lists in-frame clones only, not all of them. Clone size and V and J calls were adopted from that table, with D and trimming inferred from the DNA. Among under 300,000 clones listed, 65% to 85% were seen once. The table lists this clone with many counts. The sequence was collected from a woman aged 40 to 55 with active or convalescent COVID-19. The chain employs TRBV29-1 and TRBJ1-2; D gene unclear. Input material: peripheral blood. The chain's CDR3 is CSVGGTDWEGYTF. Written as DNA, the CDR3 is TGCAGCGTTGGGGGAACGGACTGGGAGGGCTACACCTTC.